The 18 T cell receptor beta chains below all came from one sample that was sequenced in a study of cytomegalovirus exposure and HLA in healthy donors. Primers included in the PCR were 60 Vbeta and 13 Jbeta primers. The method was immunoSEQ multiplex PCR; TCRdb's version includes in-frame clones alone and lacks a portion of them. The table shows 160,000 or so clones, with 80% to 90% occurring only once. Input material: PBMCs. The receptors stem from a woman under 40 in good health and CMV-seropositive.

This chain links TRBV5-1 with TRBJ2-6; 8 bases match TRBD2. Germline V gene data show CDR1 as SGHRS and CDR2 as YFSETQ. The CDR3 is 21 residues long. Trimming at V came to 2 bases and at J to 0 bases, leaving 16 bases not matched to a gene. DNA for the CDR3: TGCGCCAGCAGCTTAGGCCAAAAAGGGCTAGCGGGTTCCTCTGGGGCCAACGTCCTGACTTTC. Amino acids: CASSLGQKGLAGSSGANVLTF.

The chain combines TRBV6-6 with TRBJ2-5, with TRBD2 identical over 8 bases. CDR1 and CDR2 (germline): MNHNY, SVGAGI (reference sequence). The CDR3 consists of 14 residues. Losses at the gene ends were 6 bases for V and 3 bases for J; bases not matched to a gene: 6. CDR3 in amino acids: CASRTPGLEETQYF. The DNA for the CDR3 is TGTGCCAGCAGAACCCCGGGACTAGAAGAGACCCAGTACTTC.

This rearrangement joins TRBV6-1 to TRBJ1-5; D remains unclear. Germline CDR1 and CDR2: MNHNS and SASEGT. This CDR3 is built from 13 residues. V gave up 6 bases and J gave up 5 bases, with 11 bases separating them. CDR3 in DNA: TGTGCCAGCAGGGTTACAGCGGATCAGCCCCAGCATTTT. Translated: CASRVTADQPQHF.

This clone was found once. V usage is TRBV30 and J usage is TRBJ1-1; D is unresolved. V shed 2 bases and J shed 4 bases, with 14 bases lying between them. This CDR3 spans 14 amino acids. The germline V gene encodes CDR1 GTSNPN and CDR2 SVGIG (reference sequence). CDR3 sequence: CAWSPSEWSTEAFF. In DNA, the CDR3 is TGTGCCTGGAGTCCCTCAGAGTGGAGCACTGAAGCTTTCTTT.

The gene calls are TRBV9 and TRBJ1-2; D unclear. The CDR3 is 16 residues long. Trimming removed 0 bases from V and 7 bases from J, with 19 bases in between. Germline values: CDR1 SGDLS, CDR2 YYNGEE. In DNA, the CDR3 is TGTGCCAGCAGCGTAGCTACGGGATGGGTATCAGTTGGCTACACCTTC. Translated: CASSVATGWVSVGYTF.

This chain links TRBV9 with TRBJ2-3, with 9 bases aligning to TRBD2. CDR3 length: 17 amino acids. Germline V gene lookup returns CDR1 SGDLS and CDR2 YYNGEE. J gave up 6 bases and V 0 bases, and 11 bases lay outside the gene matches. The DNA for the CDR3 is TGTGCCAGCAGCGTAGCTTCGGGCGGGGGGGCTTCGGATACGCAGTATTTT. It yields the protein CASSVASGGGASDTQYF.

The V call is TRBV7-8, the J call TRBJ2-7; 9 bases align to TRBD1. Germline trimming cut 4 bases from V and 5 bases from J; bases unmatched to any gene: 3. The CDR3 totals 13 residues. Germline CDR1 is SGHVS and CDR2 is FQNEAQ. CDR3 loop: CASSSGQGDEQYF. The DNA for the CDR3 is TGTGCCAGCAGCTCGGGACAGGGAGACGAGCAGTACTTC. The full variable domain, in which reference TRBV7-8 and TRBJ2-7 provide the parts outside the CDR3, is GAGVSQSPRYKVAKRGQDVALRCDPISGHVSLFWYQQALGQGPEFLTYFQNEAQLDKSGLPSDRFFAERPEGSVSTLKIQRTQQEDSAVYLCASSSGQGDEQYFGPGTRLTVT.

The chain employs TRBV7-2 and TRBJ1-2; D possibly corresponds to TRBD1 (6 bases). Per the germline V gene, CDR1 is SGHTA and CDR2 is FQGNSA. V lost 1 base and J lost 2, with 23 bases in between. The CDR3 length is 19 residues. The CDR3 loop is CASSLEPSSGAIFNYGYTF. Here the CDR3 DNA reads TGTGCCAGCAGCTTAGAACCTTCCTCAGGGGCCATCTTCAACTATGGCTACACCTTC. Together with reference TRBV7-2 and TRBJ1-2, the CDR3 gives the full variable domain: GAGVSQSPSNKVTEKGKDVELRCDPISGHTALYWYRQSLGQGLEFLIYFQGNSAPDKSGLPSDRFSAERTGGSVSTLTIQRTQQEDSAVYLCASSLEPSSGAIFNYGYTFGSGTRLTVV.

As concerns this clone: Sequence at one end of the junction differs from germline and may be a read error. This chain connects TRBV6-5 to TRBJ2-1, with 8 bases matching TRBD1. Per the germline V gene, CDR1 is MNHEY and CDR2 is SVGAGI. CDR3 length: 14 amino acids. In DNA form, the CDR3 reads TGTGCCAGCAGTTCCGGGACAGGAGTCAATGGGCAGTTCTTC. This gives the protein CASSSGTGVNGQFF.

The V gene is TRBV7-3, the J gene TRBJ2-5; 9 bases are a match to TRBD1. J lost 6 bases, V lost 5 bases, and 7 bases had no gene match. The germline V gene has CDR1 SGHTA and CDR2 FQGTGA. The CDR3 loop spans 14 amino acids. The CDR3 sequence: CASSITGGAKTQYF. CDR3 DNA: TGTGCCAGCAGCATCACAGGGGGCGCGAAGACCCAGTACTTC.

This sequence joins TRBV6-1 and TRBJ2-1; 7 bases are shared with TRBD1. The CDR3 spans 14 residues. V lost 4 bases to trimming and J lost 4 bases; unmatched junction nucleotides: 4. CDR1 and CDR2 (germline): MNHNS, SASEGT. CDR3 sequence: CASSASGQYNEQFF. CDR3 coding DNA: TGTGCCAGCAGTGCCTCGGGACAGTACAATGAGCAGTTCTTC.

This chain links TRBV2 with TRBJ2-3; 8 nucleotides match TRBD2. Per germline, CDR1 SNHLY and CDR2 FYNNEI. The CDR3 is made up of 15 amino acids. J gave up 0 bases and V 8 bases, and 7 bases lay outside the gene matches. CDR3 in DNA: TGTGCCAGCCCTGCAATAGCGGGGAGCACAGATACGCAGTATTTT. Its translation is CASPAIAGSTDTQYF.

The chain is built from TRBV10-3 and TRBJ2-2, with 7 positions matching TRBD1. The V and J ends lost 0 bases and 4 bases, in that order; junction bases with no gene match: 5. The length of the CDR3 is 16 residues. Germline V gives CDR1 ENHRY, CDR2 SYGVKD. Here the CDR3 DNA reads TGTGCCATCAGTGAGTCTCCGGACAGGACCACCGGGGAGCTGTTTTTT. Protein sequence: CAISESPDRTTGELFF.

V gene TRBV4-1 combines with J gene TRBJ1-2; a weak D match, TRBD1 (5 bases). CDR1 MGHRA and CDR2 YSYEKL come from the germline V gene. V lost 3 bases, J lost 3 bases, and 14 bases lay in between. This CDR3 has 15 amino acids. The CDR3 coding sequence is TGCGCCAGCAGCCACCGGATACAGGATCACTATGGCTACACCTTC. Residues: CASSHRIQDHYGYTF.

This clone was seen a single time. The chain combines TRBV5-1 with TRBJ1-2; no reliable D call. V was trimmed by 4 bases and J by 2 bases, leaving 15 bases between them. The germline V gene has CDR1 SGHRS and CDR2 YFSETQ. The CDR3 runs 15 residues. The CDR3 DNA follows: TGCGCCAGCAGCCCCCGGTCTAGAGGAAACTATGGCTACACCTTC. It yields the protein CASSPRSRGNYGYTF.

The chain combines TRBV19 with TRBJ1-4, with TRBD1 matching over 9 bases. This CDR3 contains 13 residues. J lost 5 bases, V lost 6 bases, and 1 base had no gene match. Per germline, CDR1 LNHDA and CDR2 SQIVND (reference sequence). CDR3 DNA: TGTGCCAGTAGGGACAGGGGAAATGAAAAACTGTTTTTT. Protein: CASRDRGNEKLFF.

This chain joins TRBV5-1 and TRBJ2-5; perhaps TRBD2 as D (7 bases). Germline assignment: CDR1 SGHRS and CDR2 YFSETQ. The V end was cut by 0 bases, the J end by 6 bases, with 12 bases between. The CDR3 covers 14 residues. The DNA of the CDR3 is TGCGCCAGCAGCTTGGTTGCGGGGGCGAAGACCCAGTACTTC. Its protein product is CASSLVAGAKTQYF.

DNA of the CDR3: TGTGCCAGCAGCTTGGGGGGGGGCCACAATGAGCAGTTCTTC. Its protein product is CASSLGGGHNEQFF. The chain carries TRBV5-4 and TRBJ2-1; a possible D gene is TRBD2 (7 bases). Between the trimmed V and J ends, which lost 0 bases and 5 bases, there was a span of 9 bases. The germline V gene encodes CDR1 SGHNT and CDR2 YYREEE (reference sequence). The CDR3 has 14 residues.